The entry below gives a single T cell receptor beta chain sequence along with its context. The target of this receptor is not known. No much larger clone is present one base from it, and per-base qualities are unavailable. The cohort consisted of hundreds of healthy bone marrow donors. All cohort members were sampled while nominally healthy, although unrecorded immune exposures were likely present. The donor was CMV seropositive and was included in the group of 289 seropositive cohort members. Every donor gave a peripheral blood sample, and the peripheral blood mononuclear cells from that sample were used for TCR beta sequencing. The Qiagen DNeasy Blood Extraction Kit was used to extract genomic DNA from the blood cell samples. Cut back by 3 bases and 0 bases, the V and J ends lie 8 bases apart. The germline V gene yields SGDLS for CDR1 and YYNGEE for CDR2. The CDR3, cysteine through phenylalanine, is 14 amino acids long. Only the CDR3 region is kept as DNA, spanning 42 bases read in frame from base 1.

Library preparation employed the immunoSEQ multiplex PCR assay. The multiplex PCR relied on a mix of 60 forward primers for TCR Vbeta segments and 13 reverse primers for TCR Jbeta segments. The CDR3 region of rearranged TCR beta genes was amplified from genomic DNA by a multiplex PCR assay. The amplified TCR beta libraries were sequenced on the Illumina HiSeq System as 87-base-pair reads. In the source study's methods: A later analysis tallied around 82 million unique TCR beta chains across the 666 repertoires, and approximately 11 million of those chains were shared by two or more donors. A nearest-neighbor algorithm error-corrected the raw reads and collapsed the reads into unique sequences, merging closely related sequences to remove PCR and sequencing errors. Alignment of CDR3 sequences to IMGT reference sequences was used to assign V, D and J gene segments. For a sequence to be retained, at least a six-nucleotide match to both a V gene segment and a J gene segment was required. Rearrangements were classified as productive when the CDR3 lacked stop codons and remained in frame with V and J, and all other rearrangements were classified as non-productive. CDR3 was defined according to IMGT convention as the region running from the second conserved V-encoded cysteine to the conserved J-encoded phenylalanine. Sequences without an unambiguous match to a single V gene segment were excluded from the earlier analysis of several hundred of the donors. An earlier analysis of a few hundred of the donors classified V segments as functional when productive rearrangements were above 56.7% and as segregating when the standard deviation between donors was above 5%. To diagnose cytomegalovirus status from the catalog of TCR beta chain sequences, a statistical classification framework was built. A later analysis assigned V and J genes by comparing TCR nucleotide sequences with IMGT/GENE-DB human TR gene sequences. Using the TCRdist pipeline, a later analysis assigned CDR3 sequences along with most-parsimonious VDJ recombination scenarios. In a later analysis, each TCR beta chain was defined by its CDR3 amino acid sequence together with its V-gene family, and reads lacking a unique V-gene family were excluded. A later analysis removed roughly 590 highly shared, low-generation-probability nucleotide sequences to deal with suspected cross-contamination and a sequencing artifact. In a later analysis, a clonal expansion index was calculated for each public chain from normalized within-repertoire ranks of inferred template counts. In a later analysis, generation probabilities were computed using a VDJ recombination model fitted to out-of-frame rearrangements, and the results were checked against IGoR. Hypergeometric tests were used in a later analysis to score TCR-TCR, TCR-HLA and TCR-CMV co-occurrence, with a repertoire-size bias correction applied to the TCR pairs. To estimate false discovery rates, a later analysis permuted the HLA or CMV assignments 20 times. In a later analysis, co-occurring TCRs were grouped using DBSCAN, with TCRdist sequence similarity added in when clustering inside HLA-allele-positive subsets. Co-occurrence clustering excluded repertoires with fewer than 30,000 or more than 120,000 public chains, plus five with anomalous nucleotide sharing. Entries here come from immuneACCESS through TCRdb and include only in-frame sequences with V and J called. Some clones fail to appear in such tables; in the studies checked, an unresolved V gene covers under half of the shortfall, and the cause of the remainder is unknown. The V and J calls and the clone size are those of that table, but D and trimming were determined from the DNA. This sample gives tens of thousands of clones in total; roughly 81% of them show up just once. Of the sample, roughly 5.3% is held by the ten largest clones.

These data come from a study of cytomegalovirus exposure and HLA in healthy donors (dated by TCRdb to 2017 to 2019). Describing the broader study: According to an earlier analysis of 587 of the donors, about 179 million T cells yielded 117 million unique TCR beta sequences and 276 Gb of sequence data. Around 330 gigabases of sequencing data and around 80 million unique TCR sequences made up an early release that covered some 640 HLA-typed donors. The genetic ancestry cluster associated with self-reported Caucasian donors included roughly four fifths of the roughly 400 genotyped donors. The study aimed to test whether signatures of past pathogen exposure could be identified by cataloging public T cell receptors. The study profiled the T cell repertoires of 500 to 800 subjects by immunosequencing and related them to cytomegalovirus serostatus. In addition to the first cohort of about 650 subjects, a separate validation cohort of 100 to 150 different subjects was used. To predict cytomegalovirus infection status, the study brought together high-throughput TCR immunosequencing, statistical association of individual TCRs with disease status, and machine learning. A later analysis re-examined previously published TCR beta repertoires from around 670 donors and added high-resolution HLA genotyping to investigate patterns of TCR occurrence. In the later analysis, no new phenotypic data were used to find candidate immune exposures; instead, reliance was placed on TCR beta sequences and their occurrence across donors. In an earlier analysis of 500 to 650 of the donors, high-throughput TCR beta sequencing was used to judge whether each TCR beta V gene segment behaved as functional or pseudogenic. Donor age, sex, ethnicity and CMV serostatus were collected together with the repertoire data. In a later genetic analysis, genome-wide SNP genotypes for 398 of the 666 donors were used, and that subset was treated as a discovery cohort. Every repertoire in the discovery cohort had been generated on one and the same sequencing platform. Class I and class II HLA loci were covered by the typing at four-digit resolution. The number of donors typed differed by locus, with about 629-630 for A, B, C, DRB1 and DQB1, around 500 for DQA1, 606 for DPA1, and roughly 450 for DPB1. A handful of DR-DQ haplotypes were handled as single units for association and clustering because linkage in the cohort was strong. Among about 400 genotyped donors of the cohort, an average of approximately 200,000 unique TCR beta nucleotide sequences was sequenced per donor, of which about 19% were non-productive.

Study-wide conclusions, independent of this receptor: Correlated functional status among segregating V segments might reflect linkage disequilibrium, but an unknown experimental factor could not be ruled out. According to a later analysis, parvovirus B19, influenza, CMV and Epstein-Barr virus appeared linked to several top co-occurrence clusters. In a later analysis, 15,000 to 20,000 TCR beta sequences were associated with specific HLA alleles at a false discovery rate of 0.05. Most TCR sequences were seen in very few donors, while some public TCRs were found in many individuals. V-gene and J-gene trimming of TCR beta chains was associated with a missense DCLRE1C variant in a later genetic analysis, and the association was replicated in an independent cohort. A further reported finding was that TCR beta sequences accurately predicted the HLA-A and HLA-B alleles for most subjects in the first cohort. Because counts were too low, about 15 rarely observed V segments, including chromosome 9 orphons, were left out of the earlier analysis of 500 to 750 of the donors. CMV serostatus was the only immune exposure information available for the cohort. HLA typing was unavailable for some donors at each locus, so association tests used only the typed subset. In the study, 164 TCR beta chains were listed as associated with cytomegalovirus. A later analysis found that TCR association rates varied across HLA loci, with DRB1 alleles showing the most associated TCRs and HLA-C alleles the fewest. Because the 87-base-pair reads could not distinguish some IMGT-functional V segments, including TRBV6-2 and TRBV6-3, those segments were excluded. Compared with equally common non-associated chains, HLA-associated TCR beta chains in a later analysis were more clonally expanded and had lower generation probabilities. In an earlier analysis of fewer than 700 of the donors, most TCR beta V segments appeared in productive rearrangements about 87% or about 30% of the time, broadly matching IMGT annotations. It was suggested by the authors that the approach could potentially be generalized to other disease states and immunological phenotypes. In vitro tests confirmed that a few of the cytomegalovirus-associated TCR beta chains recognize cytomegalovirus antigens. Presence/absence analyses assumed roughly uniform sequencing depth across donors, an assumption that may not hold. A cluster of highly shared sequence variants was judged likely to represent a technical artifact of the sequencing pipeline. When HLA alleles, especially DR and DQ, strongly co-occurred, attributing TCR associations to individual alleles was difficult. Most CMV-associated TCR beta chains appeared to be HLA-restricted in a later analysis, and the HLA associations seemed to be driven largely by CMV exposure. The cohort was sequenced for TCR beta chains only, and without alpha or paired-chain data the features that could be detected were limited. Compared with the roughly 670-donor mean, donors in an Asian-associated ancestry cluster had fewer N-insertions in productive TCRs, according to a later genetic analysis. In both the original and validation cohorts, the classifier was reported to diagnose cytomegalovirus status with high specificity and sensitivity.

The origin of this receptor is a woman aged 18 to 35 in good health and CMV-seropositive. This chain joins TRBV9 to TRBJ2-3; the D segment cannot be called with confidence. Sequencing was performed on PBMCs. The nucleotides read TGTGCCAGCAGCGGCCAGACTAGCACAGATACGCAGTATTTT. Its translation is CASSGQTSTDTQYF.